These T cell receptor beta chains were read from a single sample in a study of blood T cell repertoires in COVID-19. Clones were sequenced by immunoSEQ multiplex PCR, and TCRdb holds only the in-frame ones, with some missing. The data show under 300,000 clones, around 90% seen once. The material sequenced was PBMCs or T cells enriched from blood (not recorded which). The receptor source for this set is a woman between 50 and 59 years old who had recovered from COVID-19. Both conserved end residues are trimmed from each CDR3. The order of the fields is V gene, CDR3 protein.

v_gene: TRBV14; CDR3aa: ASSQVYTPYEQY
v_gene: TRBV18; CDR3aa: ASSPVMNTEAF
v_gene: TRBV29-1; CDR3aa: SVIQTLNTEAF
v_gene: TRBV6-5; CDR3aa: ASRYPGTGGSGYT
v_gene: TRBV28; CDR3aa: ASTPLAGETQY
v_gene: TRBV27; CDR3aa: ASSRIPGLAGVSEQY
v_gene: TRBV2; CDR3aa: ASSDTLKEAF
v_gene: TRBV27; CDR3aa: ASSSGQGDTEAF
v_gene: TRBV19; CDR3aa: ASSIAGTGVYTEAF
v_gene: TRBV11-2; CDR3aa: ASRGRLAGMGEQF
v_gene: TRBV5-1; CDR3aa: ASRIEVAKNIQY
v_gene: TRBV29-1; CDR3aa: SARQTGQGDGTEAF
v_gene: TRBV5-1; CDR3aa: ASSLSDSTDTQY
v_gene: TRBV10-3; CDR3aa: AISDRGQIGSTDTQY
v_gene: TRBV4-1; CDR3aa: ASSQKDNLYSNQPQH
v_gene: TRBV28; CDR3aa: ASSIGQGAGTEAF
v_gene: TRBV29-1; CDR3aa: SAATGPEAF
v_gene: TRBV27; CDR3aa: ASSAGTGYEQY
v_gene: TRBV4-1; CDR3aa: ASSQPPGLAGGVTYEQY
v_gene: TRBV28; CDR3aa: ATYSSNQPQH
v_gene: TRBV9; CDR3aa: ASSDGTSAKNIQY
v_gene: TRBV24-1; CDR3aa: ATSDLSGSTDTQY
v_gene: TRBV7-6; CDR3aa: ASSPDRGRETQY
v_gene: TRBV7-8; CDR3aa: ASSPRSRDTTYEQY
v_gene: TRBV5-4; CDR3aa: ASTRGGTGSEKLF
v_gene: TRBV6-1; CDR3aa: ASSEVFLDTPGYT
v_gene: TRBV7-8; CDR3aa: ASSSGETSVSTDTQY